The clone carrying this T cell receptor (beta chain) was picked up a small number of times. Antigen unknown. This sample was included in a study of T cell repertoires in cytomegalovirus infection. Overall study context: Alongside well-studied HLA-B-restricted CMV epitopes, recently identified HLA-C-restricted CMV epitopes were also used. Carrying CMV and the relevant HLA type showed in public TCR beta signatures.

Trimming cost V 3 bases and J 8 bases; bases outside gene matches: 6. Germline V gene data show CDR1 as DFQATT and CDR2 as SNEGSKA (reference sequence). The CDR3 loop spans 12 amino acids. TCRdb re-called the reads with MiXCR, one entry per CDR3 protein. The table shows about 69,000 distinct CDR3 sequences, with 28% occurring only once. The chain is built from TRBV20-1 and TRBJ1-1, with 7 positions matching TRBD1. The TCR comes from a human donor in good health (CMV status not recorded). Some clones in this sample may be carry-over from other donors' samples. The input for sequencing was CD8+ T cells from cultured PBMCs, taken from culture after CMV antigen stimulation. CDR3 in DNA: TGCAGTGCTAGGGCTCCGACAGGGGAAGCTTTCTTT. It yields the protein CSARAPTGEAFF.